This entry is about one T cell receptor beta chain. The antigen remains unidentified. This specimen belongs to a study of T cell responses to AZD1222 COVID-19 vaccine. Study context: Timing groups of about 4 and about 12 weeks for second doses were pooled. Study-level points and caveats: Spike-specific TCR repertoires showed rising breadth and depth after two AZD1222 doses. The study sampled repertoires only after the peak T cell response.

Only in-frame clones appear in the TCRdb table, and some are missing; sequencing was by immunoSEQ multiplex PCR. Of about 60,000 clones listed, about 83% are singletons. The source was peripheral blood, collected on day 0 of AZD1222 vaccination. This clonotype originated in an adult in good health.

As DNA, the CDR3 is TGCGCCAGCAGCCAAGGCGGGTCAGGTTCCTTCTATGGCTACACCTTC. It specifies CASSQGGSGSFYGYTF. The chain employs TRBV4-3 and TRBJ1-2, with unresolved D. V dropped 1 base and J dropped 4 bases, with 16 bases sitting between them. The CDR3 is made up of 16 amino acids. From germline, CDR1 is LGHNA and CDR2 YSLEER.